Sequencing of this TCR beta chain was carried out in a study of T cells expressing NK-cell markers. Notes on the study in general: Leadership of the CD3+CD56-NKG2C+ fraction also belonged to these clonotypes in a few donors. Of the CD8+ T cells in more than five donors, roughly 1.0-7.0% belonged to dominant NKG2C+ clonotypes.

With regard to this clonotype: The antigen is undetermined.

CDR1 is SGHAT and CDR2 is FQNNGV in the germline V gene. This CDR3 has 17 residues. As the method of synthesis, 5'RACE template switching with UMIs yielded TCR beta cDNA. Using the 5' RACE reads, TCRdb records one entry per CDR3 protein without DNA. The table lists around 100,000 distinct CDR3 sequences, with around a sixth in the top ten. What was sequenced was blood T cells: a sorted CD56 or NKG2C T cell subset, CD4+ or CD8+ T cells, or bulk PBMC T cells (not recorded which). The sequence came from a woman aged 18 to 75 in good health. V is TRBV11-2 and J is TRBJ2-3; checking the TCRdb D call of TRBD1 is not possible without DNA. The CDR3: CASSAIRDQVYTDTQYF.